What follows are 23 T cell receptor beta chains derived from one specimen sequenced in a study of shared clonotypes between healthy human individuals. Naivety among CD8 cells was defined by CD45RO negativity and positive CCR7 selection, thereby excluding terminally differentiated effector memory CD45RA+ cells. Clones were read by immunoSEQ multiplex PCR, and TCRdb kept only the in-frame ones, dropping some. The sample records under 850,000 clones, 80% to 95% being singletons. The material sequenced was naive CD8+ T cells sorted from blood. The receptors originated from a man aged 25-45 years in good health.

In this sample, this clone turned up a few times. The chain links TRBV28 to TRBJ1-2; D not resolved. Trimming left V 2 bases short and J 3 bases short, with 16 bases between. The CDR3 length is 16 residues. CDR1 is MDHEN, CDR2 SYDVKM, per germline. The CDR3 region is CASSLLVSDSYYGYTF. CDR3 nucleotides: TGTGCCAGCAGTTTACTGGTTTCCGATAGCTACTATGGCTACACCTTC.

The V gene is TRBV4-3, the J gene TRBJ2-7; no clear D gene. Trimming cost V 0 bases and J 5 bases, with 8 bases left between them. Germline V gives CDR1 LGHNA, CDR2 YSLEER. The CDR3 contains 13 residues. Written as DNA, the CDR3 is TGCGCCAGCAGCCAAGATGGCTGGGACGAGCAGTACTTC. Amino acids: CASSQDGWDEQYF.

This chain uses TRBV19 with TRBJ2-7; 8 bases map to TRBD1. Germline-derived CDR1 and CDR2 are LNHDA and SQIVND (reference sequence). The CDR3 contains 15 residues. V lost 1 base and J lost 0; bases outside the gene matches: 2. CDR3 amino acids: CASSIGGTGSYEQYF. Here the CDR3 DNA reads TGTGCCAGTAGTATAGGAGGGACAGGCTCCTACGAGCAGTACTTC.

The CDR3 loop reads CASSSYSNQPQHF. CDR3 coding DNA: TGTGCCAGCAGCTCTTATAGCAATCAGCCCCAGCATTTT. The rearrangement links TRBV11-2 to TRBJ1-5, with unresolved D. Germline loops: CDR1 SGHAT, CDR2 FQNNGV. The CDR3 runs 13 residues. The V end was cut by 4 bases, the J end by 0 bases, with 4 bases between.

V is TRBV7-3 and J is TRBJ2-1, with 10 nucleotides matching TRBD2. This CDR3 has 17 residues. Germline-derived CDR1 and CDR2 are SGHTA and FQGTGA. With 6 bases clipped from V and 0 bases from J, the junction kept 8 bases outside the gene matches. In DNA form, the CDR3 reads TGTGCCAGCAGAACAAAGCGGGAGGGAAGCTCCTACAATGAGCAGTTCTTC. This codes for CASRTKREGSSYNEQFF.

The CDR3: CASSTGGGPEAFF. The CDR3 nucleotides are TGTGCCAGCAGTACAGGGGGCGGACCTGAAGCTTTCTTT. The rearrangement links TRBV27 to TRBJ1-1, with 9 nucleotides matching TRBD1. The germline gives CDR1 MNHEY, CDR2 SMNVEV (reference sequence). The CDR3 sequence is 13 residues long. V shed 5 bases and J 6 bases; nucleotides not matched to a gene: 4.

V is TRBV7-8 and J is TRBJ1-5; D uncertain. The V end lost 1 base, the J end lost 3 bases, and 10 bases lay between the germline ends. The CDR3 covers 15 residues. Germline V gene lookup returns CDR1 SGHVS and CDR2 FQNEAQ. The CDR3 sequence is CASSLGTPINQPQHF. CDR3 coding DNA: TGTGCCAGCAGCTTAGGTACGCCGATCAATCAGCCCCAGCATTTT.

V is TRBV6-6 and J is TRBJ2-3; TRBD1 matches at 9 bases. Germline V gives CDR1 MNHNY, CDR2 SVGAGI (reference sequence). CDR3 size: 15 residues. V lost 2 bases and J lost 2; bases outside the gene matches: 2. CDR3 region: CASSYGDRDTDTQYF. For the CDR3, the DNA is TGTGCCAGCAGTTACGGGGACAGGGACACAGATACGCAGTATTTT.

This rearrangement joins TRBV6-5 to TRBJ2-7, with TRBD2 identical over 10 bases. Trimming cost V 0 bases and J 6 bases; bases outside gene matches: 8. From germline, CDR1 is MNHEY and CDR2 SVGAGI. The CDR3 consists of 16 residues. CDR3 DNA sequence: TGTGCCAGCAGTTACTCGTCAGCGGGAGGGCCCGGCGAGCAGTACTTC. Protein product: CASSYSSAGGPGEQYF.

V usage is TRBV21-1 and J usage is TRBJ2-1. TRBV21-1 is flagged as a pseudogene. The CDR3 sequence is 18 residues long. The CDR3, as DNA: TGTGCCACCACCAAAGAGGGTGGTCCAGGGAGCTCCTACAATGAGCAGTTCTTC. This gives the protein CATTKEGGPGSSYNEQFF.

The rearrangement joins TRBV5-8 to TRBJ2-3, with a tentative D call TRBD2 (5 bases). The V gene's germline CDR1 is SGHTS and CDR2 YDEGEE. This CDR3 has 15 amino acids. Trimming took 2 bases from V and 6 from J, leaving 16 bases between them. The CDR3 bases are TGTGCCAGCAGCTTTAGCGTCTCCTCTGGGGATACGCAGTATTTT. Protein sequence: CASSFSVSSGDTQYF.

The chain has TRBV5-1 and TRBJ2-5; a possible D gene is TRBD2 (6 bases). Trimming stripped 4 bases from V and 5 bases from J, with 24 bases between. CDR1 SGHRS and CDR2 YFSETQ come from the germline V gene. The CDR3 spans 17 residues. The CDR3 bases are TGCGCCAGCAGCCCTCCTCTCTTAGGAGGGCCGGCGGAGACCCAGTACTTC. This translates into CASSPPLLGGPAETQYF.

The V gene is TRBV4-1, the J gene TRBJ2-5, with 7 bases aligning to TRBD2. J was trimmed by 1 base and V by 5 bases; bases with no gene match: 7. Germline V gene data show CDR1 as MGHRA and CDR2 as YSYEKL. The CDR3 totals 15 residues. The CDR3 sequence is CASSLGSGTQETQYF. Here the CDR3 DNA reads TGCGCCAGCAGCTTGGGAAGCGGGACCCAAGAGACCCAGTACTTC.

This clone was seen once. The rearrangement links TRBV7-6 to TRBJ1-1; D gene uncertain. CDR1 is SGHVS and CDR2 is FNYEAQ in the germline V gene. Trimming cost V 5 bases and J 0 bases, with 13 bases left between them. This CDR3 has 15 amino acids. CDR3 sequence: CASSHPLGVNTEAFF. The CDR3 DNA follows: TGTGCCAGCAGCCACCCATTGGGAGTGAACACTGAAGCTTTCTTT.

This chain joins TRBV7-9 and TRBJ1-1, with TRBD1 identical over 8 bases. This CDR3 region has 14 residues. The V and J ends lost 7 bases and 1 base, in that order; junction bases with no gene match: 5. Per the germline V gene, CDR1 is SEHNR and CDR2 is FQNEAQ (reference sequence). CDR3 loop: CASIDRGKNTEAFF. The DNA of the CDR3 is TGTGCCAGCATAGACAGGGGAAAGAACACTGAAGCTTTCTTT.

This chain connects TRBV5-1 to TRBJ2-7, with 9 bases lining up with TRBD1. The CDR3 length is 14 residues. Germline-derived CDR1 and CDR2 are SGHRS and YFSETQ. The V and J ends lost 4 bases and 2 bases, in that order; junction bases with no gene match: 4. The CDR3 spells CASSPRQGAYEQYF. CDR3 DNA sequence: TGCGCCAGCAGCCCCCGACAGGGGGCCTACGAGCAGTACTTC.

The rearrangement links TRBV7-2 to TRBJ2-5, with a tentative D call TRBD1 (6 bases). The CDR3 length is 15 residues. CDR1 SGHTA and CDR2 FQGNSA come from the germline V gene. Trimming shortened V by 3 bases and J by 5 bases, and 16 bases separated the two germline ends. This chain's CDR3 is CASSFRTAHDETQYF. The CDR3 nucleotides read TGTGCCAGCAGCTTTAGGACAGCCCATGACGAGACCCAGTACTTC.

The table lists this clone with a count of one. V is TRBV10-3 and J is TRBJ2-1, with 9 bases matching TRBD2. CDR3 length: 14 amino acids. The ends lost 10 bases at V and 9 bases at J; junction bases unmatched: 13. Germline V gene data show CDR1 as ENHRY and CDR2 as SYGVKD. The CDR3 sequence: CATIMAGGPGEQFF. The CDR3, as DNA: TGTGCCACCATCATGGCGGGAGGGCCGGGTGAGCAGTTCTTC.

Only one count was recorded for this clone. The rearrangement uses TRBV10-3 and TRBJ2-7, with 9 bases lining up with TRBD2. This CDR3 is 14 amino acids long. V lost 2 bases to trimming and J lost 5 bases; unmatched junction nucleotides: 4. Germline V gene lookup returns CDR1 ENHRY and CDR2 SYGVKD. The CDR3 DNA reads TGTGCCATCAGTGAGCCGGGACTAGCCCACGAGCAGTACTTC. Protein product: CAISEPGLAHEQYF.

The chain recombines TRBV28 with TRBJ2-5; D gene uncertain. CDR3 length: 12 amino acids. Trimming removed 6 bases from V and 5 bases from J, with 10 bases in between. The germline CDR1 and CDR2 sequences are MDHEN and SYDVKM. The CDR3 DNA sequence: TGTGCCAGCAGATTTAGTGGGGAGACCCAGTACTTC. Encoded protein: CASRFSGETQYF.

CDR3 region: CSAGGGRKFEVWVTRDTQYF. DNA for the CDR3: TGCAGCGCGGGAGGGGGGAGGAAATTCGAGGTGTGGGTAACACGGGATACGCAGTATTTT. The rearrangement uses TRBV29-1 and TRBJ2-3, with TRBD2 matching over 8 bases. CDR1 SQVTM and CDR2 ANQGSEA come from the germline V gene. The CDR3 length is 20 residues. Trimming removed 7 bases from V and 6 bases from J; junction bases left unmatched: 30.

V usage is TRBV7-2 and J usage is TRBJ1-2; the D gene is possibly TRBD1 (5 bases). V lost 3 bases and J 6 bases, leaving 23 bases between the germline ends. The CDR3 loop spans 17 amino acids. CDR1 and CDR2 (germline): SGHTA, FQGNSA. CDR3 in amino acids: CASSFSYPVQGFNGYTF. DNA of the CDR3: TGTGCCAGCAGCTTTTCCTACCCCGTTCAGGGATTCAATGGCTACACCTTC. The full variable domain, its missing parts supplied by reference TRBV7-2 and TRBJ1-2, is GAGVSQSPSNKVTEKGKDVELRCDPISGHTALYWYRQSLGQGLEFLIYFQGNSAPDKSGLPSDRFSAERTGGSVSTLTIQRTQQEDSAVYLCASSFSYPVQGFNGYTFGSGTRLTVV.

This clone was seen a few times. This sequence joins TRBV7-9 and TRBJ1-2; D is perhaps TRBD1 (5 bases). The CDR3 is 13 amino acids. The V gene lost 0 bases and the J gene lost 8 bases, with 10 bases spanning the gap. Germline-derived CDR1 and CDR2 are SEHNR and FQNEAQ (reference sequence). The CDR3 nucleotides read TGTGCCAGCAGCTTAGCGGCAGGGAAGGGCTACACCTTC. This codes for CASSLAAGKGYTF.